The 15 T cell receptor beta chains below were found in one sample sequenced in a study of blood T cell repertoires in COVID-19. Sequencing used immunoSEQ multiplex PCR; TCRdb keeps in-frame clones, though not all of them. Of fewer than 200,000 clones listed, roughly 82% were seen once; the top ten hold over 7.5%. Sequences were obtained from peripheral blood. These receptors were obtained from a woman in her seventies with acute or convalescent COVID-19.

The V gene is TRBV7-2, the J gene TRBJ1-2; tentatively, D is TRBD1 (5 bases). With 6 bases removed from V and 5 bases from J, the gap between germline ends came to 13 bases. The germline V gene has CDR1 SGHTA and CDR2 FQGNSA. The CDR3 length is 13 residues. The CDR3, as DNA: TGTGCCAGCAGAGAAGTCGGGGGATATGGCTACACCTTC. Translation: CASREVGGYGYTF.

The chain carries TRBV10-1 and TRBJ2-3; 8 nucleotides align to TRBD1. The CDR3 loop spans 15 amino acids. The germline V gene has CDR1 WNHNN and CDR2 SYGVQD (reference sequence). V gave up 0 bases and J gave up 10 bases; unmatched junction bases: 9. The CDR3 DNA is TGCGCCAGCAGTGAGTCCTCCGGGACAGGTAGCCCGCAGTATTTT. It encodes CASSESSGTGSPQYF.

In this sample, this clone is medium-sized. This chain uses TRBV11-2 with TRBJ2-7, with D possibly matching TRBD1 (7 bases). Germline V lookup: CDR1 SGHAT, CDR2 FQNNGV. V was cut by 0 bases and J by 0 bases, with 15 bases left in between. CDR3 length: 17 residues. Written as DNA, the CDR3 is TGTGCCAGCAGCTTAGAGCGGGCAGGGGGGAGCTCCTACGAGCAGTACTTC. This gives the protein CASSLERAGGSSYEQYF.

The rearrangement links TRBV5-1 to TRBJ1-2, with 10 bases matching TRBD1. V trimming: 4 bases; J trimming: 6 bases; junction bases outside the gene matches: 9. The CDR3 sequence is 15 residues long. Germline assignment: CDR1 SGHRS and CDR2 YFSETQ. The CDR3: CASSLDRGLINGYTF. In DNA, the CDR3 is TGCGCCAGCAGCCTAGACAGGGGGCTTATCAATGGCTACACCTTC.

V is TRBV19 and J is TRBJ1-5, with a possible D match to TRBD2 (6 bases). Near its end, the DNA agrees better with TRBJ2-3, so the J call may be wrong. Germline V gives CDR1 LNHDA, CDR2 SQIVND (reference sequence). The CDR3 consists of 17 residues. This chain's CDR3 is CASSLGRGRIRNQPQYF. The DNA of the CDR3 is TGTGCCAGTAGTCTGGGGCGGGGAAGGATTCGCAATCAGCCCCAGTATTTT.

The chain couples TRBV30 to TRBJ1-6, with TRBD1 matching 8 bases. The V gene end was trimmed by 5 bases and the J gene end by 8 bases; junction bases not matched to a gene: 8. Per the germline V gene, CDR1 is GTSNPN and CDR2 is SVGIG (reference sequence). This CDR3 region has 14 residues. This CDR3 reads CAWDTGGRHSPLHF. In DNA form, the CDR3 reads TGTGCCTGGGATACAGGGGGTAGGCATTCACCCCTCCACTTT.

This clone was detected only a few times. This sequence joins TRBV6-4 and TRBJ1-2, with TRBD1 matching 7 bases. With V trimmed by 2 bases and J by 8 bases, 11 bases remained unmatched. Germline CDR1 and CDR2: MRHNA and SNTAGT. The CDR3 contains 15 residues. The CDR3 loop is CASSDLDRVKGGYTF. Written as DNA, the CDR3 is TGTGCCAGCAGTGACCTCGACAGGGTTAAGGGGGGCTACACCTTC.

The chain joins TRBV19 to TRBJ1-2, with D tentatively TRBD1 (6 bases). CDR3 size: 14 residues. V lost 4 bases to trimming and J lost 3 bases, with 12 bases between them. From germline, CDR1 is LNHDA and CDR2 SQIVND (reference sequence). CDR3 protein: CASSRNRADYGYTF. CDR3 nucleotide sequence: TGTGCCAGTAGTAGAAACAGGGCGGACTATGGCTACACCTTC.

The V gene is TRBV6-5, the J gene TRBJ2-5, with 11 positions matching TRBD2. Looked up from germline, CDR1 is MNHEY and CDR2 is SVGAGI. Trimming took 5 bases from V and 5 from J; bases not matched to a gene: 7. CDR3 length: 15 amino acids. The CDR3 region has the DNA TGTGCCAGCAGTCCGCTAGCGGGAGGTGAGGAGACCCAGTACTTC. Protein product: CASSPLAGGEETQYF.

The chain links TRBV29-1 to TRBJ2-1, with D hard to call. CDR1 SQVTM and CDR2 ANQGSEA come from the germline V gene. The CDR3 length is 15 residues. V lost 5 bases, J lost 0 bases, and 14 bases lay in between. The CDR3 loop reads CSVRPGGSSYNEQFF. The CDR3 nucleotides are TGCAGCGTTAGACCCGGCGGTAGCTCCTACAATGAGCAGTTCTTC.

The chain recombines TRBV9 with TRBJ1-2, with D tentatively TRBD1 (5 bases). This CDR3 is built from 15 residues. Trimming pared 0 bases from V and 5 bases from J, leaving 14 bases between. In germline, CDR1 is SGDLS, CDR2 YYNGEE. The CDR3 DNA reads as TGTGCCAGCAGCGTAGATGGGGTACAGGCTTATGGCTACACCTTC. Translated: CASSVDGVQAYGYTF.

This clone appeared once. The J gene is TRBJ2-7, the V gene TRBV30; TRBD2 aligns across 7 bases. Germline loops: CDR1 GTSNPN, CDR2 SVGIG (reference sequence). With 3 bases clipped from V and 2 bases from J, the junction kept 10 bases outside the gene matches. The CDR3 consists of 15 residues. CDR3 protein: CAWRTLAWGAYEQYF. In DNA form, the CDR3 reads TGTGCCTGGAGGACACTAGCGTGGGGAGCCTACGAGCAGTACTTC.

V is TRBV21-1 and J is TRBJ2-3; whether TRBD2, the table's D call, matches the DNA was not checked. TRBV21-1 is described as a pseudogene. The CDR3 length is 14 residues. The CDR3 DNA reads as TGTGCCAGCATCGGACTGGAAAGCACAGATACGCAGTATTTT. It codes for CASIGLESTDTQYF.

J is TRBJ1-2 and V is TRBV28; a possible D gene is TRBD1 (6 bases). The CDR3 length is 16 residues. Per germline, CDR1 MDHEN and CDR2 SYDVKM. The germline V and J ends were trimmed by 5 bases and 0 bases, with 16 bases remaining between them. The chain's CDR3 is CASSPTGGEANYGYTF. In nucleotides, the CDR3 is TGTGCCAGCAGTCCGACAGGTGGAGAAGCTAACTATGGCTACACCTTC.

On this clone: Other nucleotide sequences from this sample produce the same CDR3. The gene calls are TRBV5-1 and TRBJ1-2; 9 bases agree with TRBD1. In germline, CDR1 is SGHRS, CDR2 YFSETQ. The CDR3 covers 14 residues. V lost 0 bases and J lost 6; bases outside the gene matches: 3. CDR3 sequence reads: CASSLGGQGNGYTF. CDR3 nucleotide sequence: TGCGCCAGCAGCTTGGGGGGACAGGGTAATGGCTACACCTTC.